The 5 T cell receptor beta chains below come from one sample, sequenced in a study of identifying expanded T cells in peripheral blood. The data were produced by immunoSEQ multiplex PCR, yet TCRdb's version contains in-frame clones alone and is incomplete. Among over 90,000 clones listed, approximately 85% were seen once. The specimen sequenced was blood. The receptors were sampled from a person between 18 and 70 years old in good health.

The DNA of the CDR3 is TGCAGCGTTGCGCGGGGCCCTCGGGAGCAGTACTTC. Translating it yields CSVARGPREQYF. The J gene is TRBJ2-7, the V gene TRBV29-1; TRBD2 might be the D (6 bases). Trimming stripped 4 bases from V and 7 bases from J, with 14 bases between. This CDR3 has 12 residues. Germline lookup yields CDR1 SQVTM and CDR2 ANQGSEA.

The CDR3 nucleotides are TGCGCCAGCAGCTCACAGGGGGTCATTGGGGTGTATGAGCAGTTCTTC. It yields the protein CASSSQGVIGVYEQFF. The chain recombines TRBV5-1 with TRBJ2-1; 8 nucleotides align to TRBD1. V was pared by 3 bases and J by 8 bases, with 13 bases of the junction left unmatched. This CDR3 has 16 amino acids. Germline assignment: CDR1 SGHRS and CDR2 YFSETQ.

V and J are TRBV10-3 and TRBJ2-2; D call uncertain. The V gene lost 5 bases and the J gene lost 3 bases, with 4 bases spanning the gap. The CDR3 runs 12 residues. Germline assignment: CDR1 ENHRY and CDR2 SYGVKD. Here the CDR3 DNA reads TGTGCCATCAGTTGGGACACCGGGGAGCTGTTTTTT. Protein: CAISWDTGELFF.

The rearrangement links TRBV19 to TRBJ2-5; TRBD1 aligns across 8 bases. The CDR3 covers 16 residues. V shed 6 bases, J shed 4 bases, and the junction held 13 bases outside the gene matches. CDR1 LNHDA and CDR2 SQIVND come from the germline V gene (reference sequence). CDR3 DNA: TGTGCCAGTAGCAGAGGACAGGGTGGTTTCGCAGAGACCCAGTACTTC. This gives the protein CASSRGQGGFAETQYF.

The CDR3 DNA sequence: TGTGCCAGCAGCGCTACCGAAAAACTAGGGGGTCAGGCCTACGAGCAGTACTTC. This codes for CASSATEKLGGQAYEQYF. The chain is built from TRBV13 and TRBJ2-7; a possible D gene is TRBD1 (6 bases). CDR3 length equals 18 residues. Germline V gives CDR1 PRHDT, CDR2 FYEKMQ (reference sequence). V lost 5 bases and J 2 bases, leaving 25 bases between the germline ends.